The rows below give T cell receptor beta chains drawn from one sample of a study of T cells in localized non-small cell lung cancer. The assay was immunoSEQ multiplex PCR, and TCRdb's table has in-frame clones only and misses some. The top ten clones hold roughly 4.3% of a sample with approximately 100,000 clones, around 90% of them seen once. Here the sequenced sample was PBMCs, taken before any cancer treatment. These receptors came from a woman aged 35 to 69 with stage II squamous cell lung carcinoma. CDR3s include the opening cysteine and the closing phenylalanine or tryptophan. A D gene is named only where the DNA matches it firmly. Rows may omit the clone size; those that give it use once, few, many or a size class.

j_gene	abundance	v_gene	d_gene	CDR3nt	CDR3aa
TRBJ1-1	-	TRBV11-2	-	TGTGCCAGCAGCTTAGATGCGGGGGCTCACACTGAAGCTTTCTTT	CASSLDAGAHTEAFF
TRBJ2-5	-	TRBV10-2	-	TGCGCCAGCAGTGAACCCTCGCCGGAGACCCAGTACTTC	CASSEPSPETQYF
TRBJ1-4	-	TRBV29-1	TRBD1	TGCAGCGTTGTAGTGGGACAGGAAGGCGGAAAACTGTTTTTT	CSVVVGQEGGKLFF
TRBJ1-2	-	TRBV27	-	TGTGCCAGCAGTTATAAGGGAACCTATACCTATGGCTACACCTTC	CASSYKGTYTYGYTF
TRBJ2-3	-	TRBV11-2	TRBD2	TGTGCCAGCAGCTGGCAGGGAGGGGGCACAGATACGCAGTATTTT	CASSWQGGGTDTQYF
TRBJ1-1	-	TRBV7-9	-	TGTGCCAGCAGCTTAGCGGGGGTGGACACTGAAGCTTTCTTT	CASSLAGVDTEAFF
TRBJ2-7	-	TRBV6-5	TRBD1	TGTGCCAGCAGTTCCCCCCGGACAGGCTACGAGCAGTACTTC	CASSSPRTGYEQYF
TRBJ2-7	-	TRBV27	-	TGTGCCAGCAGAGAGGGGTACGAGCAGTACTTC	CASREGYEQYF
TRBJ1-3	-	TRBV18	-	TGTGCCAGCTCACCAGTGAGGAGCTCCTCTGGAAACACCATATATTTT	CASSPVRSSSGNTIYF
TRBJ2-1	-	TRBV15	-	TGTGCCACCAGTCCTAGGGACTACAATGAGCAGTTCTTC	CATSPRDYNEQFF
TRBJ1-2	-	TRBV4-2	-	TGTGCCAGCAGCCGCGAAAGACAGGTTAAAATCCTAGGCTATGGCTACACCTTC	CASSRERQVKILGYGYTF
TRBJ2-1	few	TRBV28	-	TGTGCCAGCGCCCTGAGAGGTAATGAGCAGTTCTTC	CASALRGNEQFF
TRBJ1-2	-	TRBV6-5	-	TGTGCCAGCAGGGACGGAGGTGCCTATGGCTACACCTTC	CASRDGGAYGYTF
TRBJ1-1	-	TRBV7-9	TRBD1	TGTGCCAGCAGCTCACGGGACAGGGGAAACACTGAAGCTTTCTTT	CASSSRDRGNTEAFF
TRBJ1-1	-	TRBV6-1	TRBD1	TGTGCCAGCACCGAAAGGCCAGGGGGTGCTTTCTTT	CASTERPGGAFF
TRBJ2-5	-	TRBV14	-	TGTGCCAGCAGCCAAACCCGAGAGACCCAGTACTTC	CASSQTRETQYF
TRBJ2-7	-	TRBV5-1	TRBD1	TGCGCCAGCAGCTTAACAGGGGGTATGGGCGAGCAGTACTTC	CASSLTGGMGEQYF
TRBJ2-7	-	TRBV7-2	-	TGTGCCAGCAGCTTTAGCTCCTACGAGCAGTACTTC	CASSFSSYEQYF
TRBJ1-6	-	TRBV10-3	-	TGTGCCAGATCCAGCTCCTATAATTCACCCCTCCACTTT	CARSSSYNSPLHF
TRBJ1-2	-	TRBV11-2	-	TGTGCCAGCAGCTCACCTCTTCAGGAATTTAACTATGGCTACACCTTC	CASSSPLQEFNYGYTF
TRBJ1-2	-	TRBV19	-	TGTGCCAGTAGTCATAAGAGGGCAGGGAAGAACTATGGCTACACCTTC	CASSHKRAGKNYGYTF
TRBJ2-4	-	TRBV6-1	TRBD1	TGTGCCAGCAGTGAACACCGGGACAGGGATGCTCGTTTAAGCAAAAACATTCAGTACTTC	CASSEHRDRDARLSKNIQYF
TRBJ1-2	-	TRBV18	-	TGTGCCAGCTCACCCACCGACAGGCGTACAAACTATGGCTACACCTTC	CASSPTDRRTNYGYTF
TRBJ2-5	-	TRBV5-1	TRBD1	TGCGCCAGCAGCGGGGGACAGATCCAAGAGACCCAGTACTTC	CASSGGQIQETQYF
TRBJ2-6	-	TRBV7-2	-	TGTGCCAGCAGCCGACGGTCGGGCTCTGGGGCCAACGTCCTGACTTTC	CASSRRSGSGANVLTF
TRBJ1-6	-	TRBV27	-	TGTGCCAGCAGGAGGGGGGCATTAGGATCACCCCTCCACTTT	CASRRGALGSPLHF
TRBJ1-2	once	TRBV7-9	-	TGTGCCAGCAGCTTAGGGCAGGGAAACTATGGCTACACCTTC	CASSLGQGNYGYTF
TRBJ1-5	-	TRBV6-5	-	TGTGCCAGCAGGATCGACAGCAATCAGCCCCAGCATTTT	CASRIDSNQPQHF
TRBJ2-1	-	TRBV28	-	TGTGCCAGCAGACTAGAGACAGGCTCTTACAATGAGCAGTTCTTC	CASRLETGSYNEQFF
TRBJ1-4	-	TRBV2	TRBD1	TGTGCCAGCGATGCAGGGGGCGGAAAACTGTTTTTT	CASDAGGGKLFF
TRBJ1-3	-	TRBV6-1	-	TGTGCCAGCACCTTCTCACAGGGTAGAGGAAACACCATATATTTT	CASTFSQGRGNTIYF
TRBJ1-1	-	TRBV29-1	-	TGCAGCGTTGCTGGGAGAGCGAACACTGAAGCTTTCTTT	CSVAGRANTEAFF
TRBJ2-7	-	TRBV4-1	-	TGCGCCAGCAGCCAGCCGGGACCAAGATACGAGCAGTACTTC	CASSQPGPRYEQYF
TRBJ1-2	-	TRBV28	TRBD1	TGTGCCAGCAGGACTCCGGGACAGGGGGCAATTGGCTACACCTTC	CASRTPGQGAIGYTF
TRBJ1-1	-	TRBV27	TRBD1	TGTGCCAGCAGTTTATTCAGGGGGCAGGGGACTGAAGCTTTCTTT	CASSLFRGQGTEAFF
TRBJ1-6	-	TRBV2	-	TGTGCCAGCAGTGAAGTCCGTGGAACATCACCCCTCCACTTT	CASSEVRGTSPLHF
TRBJ1-1	-	TRBV6-6	TRBD1	TGTGCCAGCAGTAAAGGACAGGGGGCGCCTACTTTCTTT	CASSKGQGAPTFF
TRBJ1-1	-	TRBV30	-	TGTGCCTGGATACAACAAAGGAACACTGAAGCTTTCTTT	CAWIQQRNTEAFF
TRBJ1-2	-	TRBV6-5	-	TGTGCCAGCAGTTACTCAGGGCAGTTTCACTTC	CASSYSGQFHF
TRBJ1-1	-	TRBV10-2	-	TGCGCCAGCAGTGGGCCCCCAGCAGGGGAAGCTTTCTTT	CASSGPPAGEAFF
TRBJ1-2	-	TRBV29-1	TRBD1	TGCAGCGTTGAAGTAGTAGGGATACAGGGGGCTAACTATGGCTACACCTTC	CSVEVVGIQGANYGYTF
TRBJ1-2	-	TRBV19	-	TGTGCCAGTAGTCCGCGGACCGGGGGCTACACCTTC	CASSPRTGGYTF
TRBJ1-5	-	TRBV11-2	-	TGTGCCAGCAGTAAGAACAGGGTCGATAGCAATCAGCCCCAGCATTTT	CASSKNRVDSNQPQHF